This T cell receptor (beta chain) was found in a study of T cells after yellow fever vaccination (dated by TCRdb to between 2018 and 2021). With respect to the entire study: The SMART-Seq v4 Ultra Low Input RNA kit was used to prepare libraries from fractions with low cell numbers. To follow T-cell clones before and after both primary and booster YFV17D yellow fever vaccination, bulk TCR alpha and beta repertoires underwent longitudinal sequencing. Two healthy male donors made up the cohort, one aged 18 to 29 years and the other aged 30 to 40 years. Bulk PBMC replicates and cell subsets were isolated from blood drawn at multiple timepoints before and after both primary and secondary immunization. Findings and caveats that apply to the study as a whole: Because abundant contaminating clonotypes from the bulk population could be contained in FACS-sorted repertoires, computational filtering was required. The secondary T-cell response was weaker than the primary response but faster, peaking on day 5 instead of day 15. Only two donors were included in the study, so the extent to which the findings can be generalized is limited. Most clones expanded after primary vaccination were re-detected after the booster (around 96% of CD4 and approximately 85% of CD8), suggesting broad memory maintenance. A small fraction of clonotypes showed up in both the CD4 and CD8 compartments, probably as a result of convergent recombination.

The sample's treatment or condition label, in plain terms: live attenuated yellow fever vaccine strain. A standard Ficoll-Paque protocol was used to isolate PBMCs from peripheral blood. Dynabeads CD4 and CD8 positive selection kits were used to isolate the CD4 and CD8 T-cell fractions. RNA was extracted with TriZol from bulk PBMCs, CD4 and CD8 fractions, and dextramer-positive and dextramer-negative fractions. For CDR1 and CDR2, the germline V gene lists MNHEY and SVGAGI. V is reduced by 0 bases and J by 3 bases, leaving a spacing of 5 bases between them. From cysteine to phenylalanine, the CDR3 is 13 amino acids long. Only CDR3 DNA remains: 39 bases, in frame from the first base. TCR cDNA was synthesized by 5'RACE template switching, through which a universal primer site and unique molecular identifiers were introduced. Priming for cDNA synthesis came from both the TCR alpha and TCR beta constant segments. Two PCR steps were used to amplify libraries, with sample barcodes and sequencing adapters being added in the second step. Sequencing of libraries was performed on Illumina HiSeq 2500 (2x100 bp) or NovaSeq (2x150 bp). As for the authors' bioinformatics: MIGEC handled demultiplexing of reads and collapsing into UMI consensus sequences, while MiXCR performed V(D)J alignment. Using edgeR on replicate PBMC samples, clonotypes were called vaccine-responding if FDR was below 0.01 and the log2 fold change was above 5 up to day 15. CD4 or CD8 identity was assigned to each bulk clonotype according to whether the clonotype was present at higher abundance in the sequenced CD4 repertoire or the sequenced CD8 repertoire. The public reads were run again by TCRdb, first through fastp at Q25 and then through MiXCR, and only productive beta chains were kept. All rows with the same CDR3 protein become a single entry with the most common DNA and genes. Here the V and J calls rest on TCRdb's processing, not on the authors' analysis. The sample yields roughly 240,000 distinct CDR3 sequences; 6.7% were counted once. Of the sample, more than 0.85% falls within the top ten clones.

This clonotype has ten or more counts. Its antigen is still unknown. It has no much larger one-base neighbor in the sample; base qualities were not kept. This TCR was recovered from a man aged 25-45 years who received the YFV17D yellow fever vaccine. Specimen: CD4+ T cells sorted from PBMCs, collected on the day of the yellow fever booster vaccination. The V gene is TRBV6-5 and the J gene is TRBJ1-1; the D gene remains uncertain. The DNA is as follows: TGTGCCAGCAGTTACTCGACGTACACTGAAGCTTTCTTT. Its protein reads: CASSYSTYTEAFF.